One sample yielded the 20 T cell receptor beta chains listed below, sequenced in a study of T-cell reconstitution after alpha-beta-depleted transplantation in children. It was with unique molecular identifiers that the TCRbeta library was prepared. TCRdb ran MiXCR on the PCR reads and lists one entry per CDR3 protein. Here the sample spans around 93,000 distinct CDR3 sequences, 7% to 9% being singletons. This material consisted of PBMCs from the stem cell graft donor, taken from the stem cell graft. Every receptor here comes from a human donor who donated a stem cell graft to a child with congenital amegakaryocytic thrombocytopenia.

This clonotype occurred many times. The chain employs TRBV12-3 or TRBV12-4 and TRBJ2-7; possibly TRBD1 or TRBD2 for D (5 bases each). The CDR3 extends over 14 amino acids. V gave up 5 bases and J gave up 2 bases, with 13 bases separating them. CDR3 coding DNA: TGTGCCAGCAGTCTTGGGACCGCTACCTACGAGCAGTACTTC. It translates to CASSLGTATYEQYF.

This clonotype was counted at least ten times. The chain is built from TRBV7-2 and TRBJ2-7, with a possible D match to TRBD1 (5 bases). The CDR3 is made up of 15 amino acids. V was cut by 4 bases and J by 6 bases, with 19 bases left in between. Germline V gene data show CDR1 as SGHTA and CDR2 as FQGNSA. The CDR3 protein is CASSSRGAGSSEQYF. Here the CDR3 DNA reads TGTGCCAGCAGCTCTAGGGGTGCAGGGTCGAGCGAGCAGTACTTC.

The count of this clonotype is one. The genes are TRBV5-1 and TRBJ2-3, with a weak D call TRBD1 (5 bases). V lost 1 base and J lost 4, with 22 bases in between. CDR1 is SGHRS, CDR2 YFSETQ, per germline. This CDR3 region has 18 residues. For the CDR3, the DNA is TGCGCCAGCAGCTTGTTAGGAATGGAGAAGGGGATTCCAGATACGCAGTATTTT. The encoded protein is CASSLLGMEKGIPDTQYF.

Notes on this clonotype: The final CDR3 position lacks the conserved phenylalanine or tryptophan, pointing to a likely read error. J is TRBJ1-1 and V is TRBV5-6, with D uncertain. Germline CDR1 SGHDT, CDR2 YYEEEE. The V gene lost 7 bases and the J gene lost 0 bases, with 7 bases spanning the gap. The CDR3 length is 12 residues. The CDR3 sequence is CASAMMNTEAFL. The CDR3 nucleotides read TGTGCCAGCGCCATGATGAACACTGAAGCTTTCTTG.

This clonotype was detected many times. The CDR3 nucleotides are TGTGCCAGCAGTTTCACAGGGAACTATGGCTACACCTTC. Translating gives CASSFTGNYGYTF. The J gene is TRBJ1-2, the V gene TRBV27; TRBD1 might be the D (6 bases). CDR1 is MNHEY and CDR2 is SMNVEV in the germline V gene (reference sequence). This CDR3 is 13 amino acids long. Trimming took 3 bases from V and 2 from J, leaving 7 bases between them.

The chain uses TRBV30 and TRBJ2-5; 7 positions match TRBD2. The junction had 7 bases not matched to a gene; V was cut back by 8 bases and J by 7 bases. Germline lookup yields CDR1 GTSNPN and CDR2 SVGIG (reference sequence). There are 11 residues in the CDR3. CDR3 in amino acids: CAAGTTVTQYF. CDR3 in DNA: TGTGCCGCAGGGACTACCGTGACCCAGTACTTC.

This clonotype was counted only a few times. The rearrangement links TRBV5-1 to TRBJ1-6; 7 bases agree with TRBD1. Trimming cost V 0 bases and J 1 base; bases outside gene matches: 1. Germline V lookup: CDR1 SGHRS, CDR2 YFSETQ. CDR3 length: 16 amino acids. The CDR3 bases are TGCGCCAGCAGCTTGGAGACAGGGTCCTATAATTCACCCCTCCACTTT. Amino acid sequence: CASSLETGSYNSPLHF.

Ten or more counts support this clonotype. This CDR3 is CAWSALAGSGTQYF. Here the CDR3 DNA reads TGTGCCTGGAGTGCCCTTGCGGGTTCGGGGACCCAGTACTTC. The rearrangement joins TRBV30 to TRBJ2-5, with D tentatively TRBD2 (5 bases). The CDR3 contains 14 residues. V lost 1 base to trimming and J lost 7 bases, with 16 bases between them. From germline, CDR1 is GTSNPN and CDR2 SVGIG (reference sequence).

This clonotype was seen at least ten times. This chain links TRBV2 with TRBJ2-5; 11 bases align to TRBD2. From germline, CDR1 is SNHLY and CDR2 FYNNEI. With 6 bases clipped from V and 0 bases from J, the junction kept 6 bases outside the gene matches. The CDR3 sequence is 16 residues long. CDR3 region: CASSGGTSGDQETQYF. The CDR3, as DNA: TGTGCCAGCAGCGGAGGGACTAGCGGCGACCAAGAGACCCAGTACTTC.

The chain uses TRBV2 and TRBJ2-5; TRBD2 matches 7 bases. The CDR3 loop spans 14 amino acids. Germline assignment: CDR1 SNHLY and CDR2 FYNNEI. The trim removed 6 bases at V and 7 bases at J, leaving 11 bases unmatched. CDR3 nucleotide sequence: TGTGCCAGCAGCGCCGGGCTAGCGGAAGGGACCCAGTACTTC. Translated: CASSAGLAEGTQYF.

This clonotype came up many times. CDR3 nucleotide sequence: TGTGCCAGCAGCTCCCAGACAGCCTCAGCCAAAAACATTCAGTACTTC. Translation: CASSSQTASAKNIQYF. The chain combines TRBV14 with TRBJ2-4; D possibly corresponds to TRBD1 (5 bases). The V end was cut by 5 bases, the J end by 0 bases, with 14 bases between. The CDR3 covers 16 residues. Per germline, CDR1 SGHDN and CDR2 FVKESK.

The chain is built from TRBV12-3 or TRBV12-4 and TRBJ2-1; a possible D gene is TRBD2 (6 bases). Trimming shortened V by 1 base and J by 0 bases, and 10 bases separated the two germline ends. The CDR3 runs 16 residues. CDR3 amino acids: CASSLGTISSYNEQFF. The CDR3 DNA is TGTGCCAGCAGTTTAGGGACTATAAGCTCCTACAATGAGCAGTTCTTC.

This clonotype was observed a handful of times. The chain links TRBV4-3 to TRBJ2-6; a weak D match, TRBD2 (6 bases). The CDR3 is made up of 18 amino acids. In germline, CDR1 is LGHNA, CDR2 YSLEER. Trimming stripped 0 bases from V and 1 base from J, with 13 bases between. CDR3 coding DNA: TGCGCCAGCAGCCAAGAAGGGCGGGGAGCGTCTGGGGCCAACGTCCTGACTTTC. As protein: CASSQEGRGASGANVLTF.

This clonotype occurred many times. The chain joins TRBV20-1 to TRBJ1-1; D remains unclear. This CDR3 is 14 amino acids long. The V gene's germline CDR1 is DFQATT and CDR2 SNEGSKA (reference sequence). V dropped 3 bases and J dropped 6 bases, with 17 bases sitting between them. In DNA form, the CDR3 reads TGCAGTGCTAGTATAGGGCCGGGGAAAGCTGAAGCTTTCTTT. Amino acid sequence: CSASIGPGKAEAFF.

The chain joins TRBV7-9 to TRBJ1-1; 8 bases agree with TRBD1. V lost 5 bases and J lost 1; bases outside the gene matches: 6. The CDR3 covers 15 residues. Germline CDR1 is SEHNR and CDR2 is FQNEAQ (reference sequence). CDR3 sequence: CASSPDRVGNTEAFF. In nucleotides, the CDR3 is TGTGCCAGCAGCCCGGACAGGGTGGGGAACACTGAAGCTTTCTTT.

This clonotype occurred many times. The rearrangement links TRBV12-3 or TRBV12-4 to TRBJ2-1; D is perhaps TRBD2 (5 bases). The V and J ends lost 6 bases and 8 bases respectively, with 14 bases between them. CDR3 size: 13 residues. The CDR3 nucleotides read TGTGCCAGCAGCTTCTTAATCGGGGATGAGCAGTTCTTC. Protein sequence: CASSFLIGDEQFF.

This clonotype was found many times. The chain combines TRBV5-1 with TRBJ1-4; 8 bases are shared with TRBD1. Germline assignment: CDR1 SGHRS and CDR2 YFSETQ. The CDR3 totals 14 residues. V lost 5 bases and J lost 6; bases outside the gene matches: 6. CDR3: CASSWTGTDEKLFF. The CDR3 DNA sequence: TGCGCCAGCAGTTGGACAGGGACCGATGAAAAACTGTTTTTT.

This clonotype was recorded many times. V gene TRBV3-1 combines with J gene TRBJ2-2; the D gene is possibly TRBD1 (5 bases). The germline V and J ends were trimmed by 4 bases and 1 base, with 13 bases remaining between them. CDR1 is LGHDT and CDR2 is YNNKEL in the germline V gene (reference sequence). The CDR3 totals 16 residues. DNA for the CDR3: TGTGCCAGCAGCCCCCATAGGGGCAGGAACACCGGGGAGCTGTTTTTT. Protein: CASSPHRGRNTGELFF.

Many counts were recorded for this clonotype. In DNA form, the CDR3 reads TGTGCCGGGGGGACAGCCATCTCTGGGGCCAACGTCCTGACTTTC. Amino acid sequence: CAGGTAISGANVLTF. This sequence joins TRBV7-9 and TRBJ2-6; D possibly corresponds to TRBD1 (7 bases). This CDR3 comprises 15 residues. From germline, CDR1 is SEHNR and CDR2 FQNEAQ (reference sequence). Between the trimmed V and J ends, which lost 11 bases and 0 bases, there was a span of 14 bases.

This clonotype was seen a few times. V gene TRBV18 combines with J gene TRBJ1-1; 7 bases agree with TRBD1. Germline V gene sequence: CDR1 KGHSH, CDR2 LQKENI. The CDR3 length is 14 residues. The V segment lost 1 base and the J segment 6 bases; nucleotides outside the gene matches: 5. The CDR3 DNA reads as TGTGCCAGCTCACCACAGGGACAGACCGCTGAAGCTTTCTTT. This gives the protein CASSPQGQTAEAFF. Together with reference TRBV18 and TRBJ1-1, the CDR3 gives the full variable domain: NAGVMQNPRHLVRRRGQEARLRCSPMKGHSHVYWYRQLPEEGLKFMVYLQKENIIDESGMPKERFSAEFPKEGPSILRIQQVVRGDSAAYFCASSPQGQTAEAFFGQGTRLTVV.